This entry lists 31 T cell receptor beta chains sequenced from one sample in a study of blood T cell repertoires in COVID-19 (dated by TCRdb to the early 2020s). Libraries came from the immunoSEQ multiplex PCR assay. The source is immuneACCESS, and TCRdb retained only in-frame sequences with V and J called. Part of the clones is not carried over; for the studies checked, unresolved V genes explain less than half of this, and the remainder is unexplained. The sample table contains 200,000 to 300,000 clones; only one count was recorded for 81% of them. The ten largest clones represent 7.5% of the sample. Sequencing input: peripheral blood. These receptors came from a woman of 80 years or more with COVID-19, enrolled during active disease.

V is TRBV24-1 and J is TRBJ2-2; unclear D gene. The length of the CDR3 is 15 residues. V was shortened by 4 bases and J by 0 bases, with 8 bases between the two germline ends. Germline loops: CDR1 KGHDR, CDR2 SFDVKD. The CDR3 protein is CATSDTRANTGELFF. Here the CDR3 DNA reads TGTGCCACCAGTGACACGAGAGCGAACACCGGGGAGCTGTTTTTT.

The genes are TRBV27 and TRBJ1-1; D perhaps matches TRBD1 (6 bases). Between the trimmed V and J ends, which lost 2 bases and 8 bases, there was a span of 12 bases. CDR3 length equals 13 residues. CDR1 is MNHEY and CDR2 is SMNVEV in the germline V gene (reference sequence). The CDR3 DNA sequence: TGTGCCAGCAGTTTAAGGGGGGGTCTAGAAGCTTTCTTT. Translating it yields CASSLRGGLEAFF.

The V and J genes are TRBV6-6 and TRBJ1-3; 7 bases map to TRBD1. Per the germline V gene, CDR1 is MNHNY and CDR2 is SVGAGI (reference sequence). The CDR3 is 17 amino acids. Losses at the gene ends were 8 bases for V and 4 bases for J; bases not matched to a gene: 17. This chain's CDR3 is CASRRQGSFVFGNTIYF. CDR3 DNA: TGTGCCAGCCGTCGACAGGGATCGTTTGTGTTCGGAAACACCATATATTTT.

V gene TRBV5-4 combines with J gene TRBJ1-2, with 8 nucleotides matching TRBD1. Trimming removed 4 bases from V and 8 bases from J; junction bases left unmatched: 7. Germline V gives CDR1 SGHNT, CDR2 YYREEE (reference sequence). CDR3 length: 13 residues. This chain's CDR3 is CASSPDGQGGYTF. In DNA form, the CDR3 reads TGTGCCAGCAGCCCAGACGGACAGGGCGGCTACACCTTC.

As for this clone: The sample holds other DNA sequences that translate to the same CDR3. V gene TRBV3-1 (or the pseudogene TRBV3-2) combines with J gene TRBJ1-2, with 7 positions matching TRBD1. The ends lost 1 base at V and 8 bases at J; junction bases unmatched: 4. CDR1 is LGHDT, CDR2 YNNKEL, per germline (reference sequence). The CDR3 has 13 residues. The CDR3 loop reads CASSQGDRSGYTF. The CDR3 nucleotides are TGTGCCAGCAGCCAAGGGGACAGATCCGGCTACACCTTC.

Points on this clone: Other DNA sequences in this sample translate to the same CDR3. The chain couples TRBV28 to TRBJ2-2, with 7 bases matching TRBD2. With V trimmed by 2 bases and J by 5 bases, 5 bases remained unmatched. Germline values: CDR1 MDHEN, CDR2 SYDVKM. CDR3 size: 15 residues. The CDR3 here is CASSLAGAGTGELFF. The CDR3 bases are TGTGCCAGCAGTTTAGCGGGAGCGGGAACCGGGGAGCTGTTTTTT.

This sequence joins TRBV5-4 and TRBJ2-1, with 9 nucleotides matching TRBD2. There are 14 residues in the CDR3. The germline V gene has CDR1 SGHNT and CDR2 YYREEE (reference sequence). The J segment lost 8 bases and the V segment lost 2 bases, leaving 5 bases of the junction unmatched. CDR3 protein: CASSLSAGGYEQFF. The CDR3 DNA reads TGTGCCAGCAGCTTATCTGCGGGGGGGTATGAGCAGTTCTTC.

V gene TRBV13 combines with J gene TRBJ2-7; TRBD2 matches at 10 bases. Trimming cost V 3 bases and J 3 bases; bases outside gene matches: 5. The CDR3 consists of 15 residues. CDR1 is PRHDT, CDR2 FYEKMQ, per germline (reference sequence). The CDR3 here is CASSLSGRADYEQYF. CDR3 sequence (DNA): TGTGCCAGCAGCTTGAGCGGGAGGGCCGACTACGAGCAGTACTTC. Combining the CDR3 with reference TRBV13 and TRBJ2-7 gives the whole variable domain AAGVIQSPRHLIKEKRETATLKCYPIPRHDTVYWYQQGPGQDPQFLISFYEKMQSDKGSIPDRFSAQQFSDYHSELNMSSLELGDSALYFCASSLSGRADYEQYFGPGTRLTVT.

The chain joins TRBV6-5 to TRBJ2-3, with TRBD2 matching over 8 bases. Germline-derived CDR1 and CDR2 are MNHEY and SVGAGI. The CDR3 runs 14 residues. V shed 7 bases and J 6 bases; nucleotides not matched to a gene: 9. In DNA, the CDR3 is TGTGCCAGCAAGCTAGCGGGTTTCTGGGATACGCAGTATTTT. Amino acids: CASKLAGFWDTQYF.

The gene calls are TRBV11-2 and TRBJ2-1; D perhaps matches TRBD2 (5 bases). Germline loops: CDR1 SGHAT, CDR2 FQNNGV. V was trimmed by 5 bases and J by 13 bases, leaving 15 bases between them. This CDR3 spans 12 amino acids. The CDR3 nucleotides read TGTGCCAGCAGCCGGGAAGGCCTTTTTCAGTTCTTC. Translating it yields CASSREGLFQFF.

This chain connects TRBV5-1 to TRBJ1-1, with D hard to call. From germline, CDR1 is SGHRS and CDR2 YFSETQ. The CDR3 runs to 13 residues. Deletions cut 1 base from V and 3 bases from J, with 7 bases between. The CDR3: CASSLRGHTEAFF. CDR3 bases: TGCGCCAGCAGCTTGCGAGGCCACACTGAAGCTTTCTTT.

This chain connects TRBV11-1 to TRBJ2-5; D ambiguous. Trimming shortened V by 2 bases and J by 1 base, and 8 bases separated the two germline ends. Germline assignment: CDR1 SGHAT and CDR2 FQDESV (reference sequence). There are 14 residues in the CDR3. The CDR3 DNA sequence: TGTGCCAGCAGCTTATGGCGGTCCCAAGAGACCCAGTACTTC. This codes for CASSLWRSQETQYF.

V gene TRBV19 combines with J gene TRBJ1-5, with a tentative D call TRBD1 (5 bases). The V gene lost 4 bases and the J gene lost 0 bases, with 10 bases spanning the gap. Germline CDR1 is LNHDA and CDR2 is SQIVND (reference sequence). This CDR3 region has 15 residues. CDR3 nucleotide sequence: TGTGCCAGTAGTAGGCAGGGTTATAGCAATCAGCCCCAGCATTTT. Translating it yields CASSRQGYSNQPQHF.

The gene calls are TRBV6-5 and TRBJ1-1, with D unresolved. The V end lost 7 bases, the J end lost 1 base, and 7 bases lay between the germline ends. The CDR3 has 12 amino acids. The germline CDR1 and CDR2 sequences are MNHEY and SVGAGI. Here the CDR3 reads CASINRNTEAFF. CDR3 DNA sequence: TGTGCCAGCATTAACAGGAACACTGAAGCTTTCTTT.

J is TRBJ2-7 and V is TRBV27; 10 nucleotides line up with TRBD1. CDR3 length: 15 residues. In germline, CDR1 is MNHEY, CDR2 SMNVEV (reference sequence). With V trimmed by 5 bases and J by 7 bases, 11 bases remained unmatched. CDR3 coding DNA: TGTGCCAGCAGTCTTCTAGACAGGGGGCGTAGGGAGCAGTACTTC. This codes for CASSLLDRGRREQYF.

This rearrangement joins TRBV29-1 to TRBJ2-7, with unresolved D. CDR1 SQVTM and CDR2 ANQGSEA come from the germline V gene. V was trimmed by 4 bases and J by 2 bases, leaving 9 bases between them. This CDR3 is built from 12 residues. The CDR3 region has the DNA TGCAGCGTTGTTGTAGAAACCTACGAGCAGTACTTC. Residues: CSVVVETYEQYF.

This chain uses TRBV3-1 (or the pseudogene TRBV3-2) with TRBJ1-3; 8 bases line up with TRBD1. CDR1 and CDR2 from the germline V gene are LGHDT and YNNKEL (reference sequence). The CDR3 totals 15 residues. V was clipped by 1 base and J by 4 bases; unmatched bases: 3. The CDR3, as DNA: TGTGCCAGCAGCCAAGGGACAGGGCCGGGAAACACCATATATTTT. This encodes CASSQGTGPGNTIYF.

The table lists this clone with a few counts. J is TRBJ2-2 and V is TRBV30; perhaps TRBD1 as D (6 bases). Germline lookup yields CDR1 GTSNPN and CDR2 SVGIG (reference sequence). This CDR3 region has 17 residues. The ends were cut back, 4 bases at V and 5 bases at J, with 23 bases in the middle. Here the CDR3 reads CAWKVSYLGATTGELFF. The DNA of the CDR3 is TGTGCCTGGAAAGTGTCTTATTTGGGGGCCACTACCGGGGAGCTGTTTTTT.

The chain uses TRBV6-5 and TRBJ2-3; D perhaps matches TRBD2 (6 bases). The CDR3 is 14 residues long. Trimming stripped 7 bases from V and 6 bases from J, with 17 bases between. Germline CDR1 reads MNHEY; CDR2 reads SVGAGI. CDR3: CASNSGLPGDTQYF. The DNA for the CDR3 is TGTGCCAGCAACTCGGGACTTCCAGGGGATACGCAGTATTTT.

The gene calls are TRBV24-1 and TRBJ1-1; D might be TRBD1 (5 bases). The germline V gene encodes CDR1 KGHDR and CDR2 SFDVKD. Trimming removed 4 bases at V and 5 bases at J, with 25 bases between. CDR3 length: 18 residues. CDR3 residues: CATSDQTGTGRPLTEAFF. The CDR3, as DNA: TGTGCCACCAGTGACCAAACGGGGACTGGTCGCCCCTTGACTGAAGCTTTCTTT.

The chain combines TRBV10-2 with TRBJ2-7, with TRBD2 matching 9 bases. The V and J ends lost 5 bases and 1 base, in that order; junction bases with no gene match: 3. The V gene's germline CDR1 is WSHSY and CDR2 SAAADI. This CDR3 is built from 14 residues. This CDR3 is CASSRTSGSYEQYF. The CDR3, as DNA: TGCGCCAGCAGTCGAACTAGCGGGTCCTACGAGCAGTACTTC.

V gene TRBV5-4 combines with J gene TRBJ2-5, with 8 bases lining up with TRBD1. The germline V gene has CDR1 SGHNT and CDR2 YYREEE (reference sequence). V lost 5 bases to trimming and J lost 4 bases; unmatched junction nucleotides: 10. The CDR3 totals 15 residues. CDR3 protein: CASSSGGKAGETQYF. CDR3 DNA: TGTGCCAGCAGTTCAGGGGGCAAGGCAGGAGAGACCCAGTACTTC.

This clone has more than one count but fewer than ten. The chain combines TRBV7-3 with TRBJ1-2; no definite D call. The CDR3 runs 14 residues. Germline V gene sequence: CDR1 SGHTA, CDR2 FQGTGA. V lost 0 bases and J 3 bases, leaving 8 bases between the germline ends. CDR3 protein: CASSLTGRDYGYTF. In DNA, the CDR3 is TGTGCCAGCAGCTTAACAGGGAGGGACTATGGCTACACCTTC.

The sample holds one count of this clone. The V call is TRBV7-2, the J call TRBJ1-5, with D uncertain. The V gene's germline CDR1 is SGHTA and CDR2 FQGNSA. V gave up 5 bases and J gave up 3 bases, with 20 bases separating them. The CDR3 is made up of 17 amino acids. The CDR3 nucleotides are TGTGCCAGCAGCCCCCGGGGTCAAGGCGGGCCCAATCAGCCCCAGCATTTT. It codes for CASSPRGQGGPNQPQHF.

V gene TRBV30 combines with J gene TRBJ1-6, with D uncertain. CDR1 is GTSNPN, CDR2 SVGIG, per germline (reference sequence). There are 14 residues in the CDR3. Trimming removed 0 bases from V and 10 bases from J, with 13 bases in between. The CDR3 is CAWSVSGIRSPLHF. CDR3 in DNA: TGTGCCTGGAGTGTATCGGGGATCCGGTCACCCCTCCACTTT.

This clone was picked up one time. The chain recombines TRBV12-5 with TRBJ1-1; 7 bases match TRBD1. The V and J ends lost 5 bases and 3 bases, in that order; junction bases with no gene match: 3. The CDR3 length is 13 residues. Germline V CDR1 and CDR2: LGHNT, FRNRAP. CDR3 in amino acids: CASGRQGYTEAFF. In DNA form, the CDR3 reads TGTGCTAGTGGTAGACAGGGTTACACTGAAGCTTTCTTT.

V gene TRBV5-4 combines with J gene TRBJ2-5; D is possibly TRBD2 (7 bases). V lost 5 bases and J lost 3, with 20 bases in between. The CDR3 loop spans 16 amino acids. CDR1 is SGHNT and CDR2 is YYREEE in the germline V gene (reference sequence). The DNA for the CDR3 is TGTGCCAGCAGTTCGGCAGCACGGGGGGCGAAAGAGACCCAGTACTTC. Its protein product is CASSSAARGAKETQYF.

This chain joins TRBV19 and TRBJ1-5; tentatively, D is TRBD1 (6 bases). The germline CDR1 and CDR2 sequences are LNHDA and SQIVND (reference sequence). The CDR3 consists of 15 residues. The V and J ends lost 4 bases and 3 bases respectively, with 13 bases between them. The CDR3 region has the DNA TGTGCCAGTAGTAGGGACACTAGGCCCAATCAGCCCCAGCATTTT. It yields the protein CASSRDTRPNQPQHF.

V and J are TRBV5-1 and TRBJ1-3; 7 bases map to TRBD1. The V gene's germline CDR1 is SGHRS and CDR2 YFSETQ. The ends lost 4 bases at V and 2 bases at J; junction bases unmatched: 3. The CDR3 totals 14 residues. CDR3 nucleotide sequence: TGCGCCAGCAGCATGACAGGGCCTGGAAACACCATATATTTT. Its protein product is CASSMTGPGNTIYF.

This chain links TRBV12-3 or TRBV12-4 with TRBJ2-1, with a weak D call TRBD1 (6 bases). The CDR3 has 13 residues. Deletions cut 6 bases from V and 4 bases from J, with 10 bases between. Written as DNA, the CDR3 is TGTGCCAGCAGCGACAGGCTTTACAATGAGCAGTTCTTC. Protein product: CASSDRLYNEQFF.

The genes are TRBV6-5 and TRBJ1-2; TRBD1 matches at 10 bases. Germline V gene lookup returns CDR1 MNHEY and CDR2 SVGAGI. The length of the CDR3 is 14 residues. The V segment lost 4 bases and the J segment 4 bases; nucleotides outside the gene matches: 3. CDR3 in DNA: TGTGCCAGCAGTTCCGGGACAGGGGTCTATGGCTACACCTTC. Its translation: CASSSGTGVYGYTF.